The T cell receptor beta chain under discussion was sequenced for a study of beta chain features in type 1 diabetes. On the study more broadly: Taken together, all samples contributed around 100 million examined sorted cells. Whole-study findings and limits: In patients and controls equally, PCR might favor templates that are shorter. Shorter TCRB CDR3s, moderately but significantly so, were found in Type 1 diabetes patients in all four CD4+ subsets.

Worth noting for this clone: What it binds is unknown.

Stem cell-like memory, regulatory, central memory and naive CD4+ cells were sorted via CD45RO/CCR7/CD25/CD127/CD95/CD27. Isolated RNA was reverse transcribed in full, so expressed TCRB transcripts were sequenced. The data were produced by immunoSEQ multiplex PCR, yet TCRdb's version contains in-frame clones alone and is incomplete. This table holds 250,000 to 300,000 clones, about 24% found once. The receptor comes from a woman in her thirties with type 1 diabetes. Material for sequencing was naive CD4+ T cells from blood.

CDR3 loop: CASSEAAVPYEQYF. CDR3 sequence (DNA): TGTGCCAGCAGTGAAGCTGCGGTGCCCTACGAGCAGTACTTC. The rearrangement joins TRBV6-1 to TRBJ2-7; D is unresolved. This CDR3 has 14 residues. Trimming stripped 0 bases from V and 2 bases from J, with 8 bases between. CDR1 and CDR2 (germline): MNHNS, SASEGT.